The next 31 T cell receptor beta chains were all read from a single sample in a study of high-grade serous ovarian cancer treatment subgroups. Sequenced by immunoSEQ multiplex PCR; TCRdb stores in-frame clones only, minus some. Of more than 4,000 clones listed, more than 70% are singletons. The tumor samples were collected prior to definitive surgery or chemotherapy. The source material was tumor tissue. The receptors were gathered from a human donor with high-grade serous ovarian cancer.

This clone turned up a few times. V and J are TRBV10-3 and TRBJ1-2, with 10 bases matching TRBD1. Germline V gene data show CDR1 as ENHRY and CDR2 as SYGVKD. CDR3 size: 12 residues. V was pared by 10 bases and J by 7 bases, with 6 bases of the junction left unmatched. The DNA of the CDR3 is TGTGCCACAGGGGGACAGGGGTTTGGCTACACCTTC. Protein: CATGGQGFGYTF.

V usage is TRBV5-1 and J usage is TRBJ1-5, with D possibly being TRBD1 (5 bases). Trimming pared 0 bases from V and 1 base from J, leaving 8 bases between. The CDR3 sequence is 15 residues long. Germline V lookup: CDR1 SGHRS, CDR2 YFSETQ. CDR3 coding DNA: TGCGCCAGCAGCTTGGCTGGGGACAGCAATCAGCCCCAGCATTTT. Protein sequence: CASSLAGDSNQPQHF.

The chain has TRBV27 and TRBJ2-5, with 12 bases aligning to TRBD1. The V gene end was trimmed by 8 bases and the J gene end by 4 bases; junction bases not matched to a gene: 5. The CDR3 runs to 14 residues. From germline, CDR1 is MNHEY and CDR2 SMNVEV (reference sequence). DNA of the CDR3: TGTGCCAGCTCCCGGGACAGGGGGCGAGAGACCCAGTACTTC. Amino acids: CASSRDRGRETQYF.

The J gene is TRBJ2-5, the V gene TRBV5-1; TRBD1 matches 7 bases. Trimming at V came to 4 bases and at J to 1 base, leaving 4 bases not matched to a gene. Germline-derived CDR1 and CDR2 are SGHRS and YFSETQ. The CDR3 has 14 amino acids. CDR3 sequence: CASSMGTVQETQYF. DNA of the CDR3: TGCGCCAGCAGCATGGGGACAGTCCAAGAGACCCAGTACTTC.

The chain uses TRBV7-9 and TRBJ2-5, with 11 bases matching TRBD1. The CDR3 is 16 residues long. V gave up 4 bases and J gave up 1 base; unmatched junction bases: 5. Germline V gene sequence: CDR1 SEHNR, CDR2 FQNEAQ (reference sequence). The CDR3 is CASSSRTGGRQETQYF. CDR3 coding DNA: TGTGCCAGCAGCTCCCGGACAGGGGGCCGCCAAGAGACCCAGTACTTC.

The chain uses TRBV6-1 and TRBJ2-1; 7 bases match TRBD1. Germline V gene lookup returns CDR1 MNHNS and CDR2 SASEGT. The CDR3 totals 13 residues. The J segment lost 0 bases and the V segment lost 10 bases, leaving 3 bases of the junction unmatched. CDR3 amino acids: CATYRGSYNEQFF. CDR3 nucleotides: TGTGCCACGTACAGGGGCTCCTACAATGAGCAGTTCTTC.

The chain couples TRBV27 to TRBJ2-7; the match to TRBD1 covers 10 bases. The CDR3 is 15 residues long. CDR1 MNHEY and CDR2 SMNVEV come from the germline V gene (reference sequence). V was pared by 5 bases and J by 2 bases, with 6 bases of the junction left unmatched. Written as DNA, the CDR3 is TGTGCCAGCAGTCCACGGGGACAGGGGACCTACGAGCAGTACGTC. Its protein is CASSPRGQGTYEQYV.

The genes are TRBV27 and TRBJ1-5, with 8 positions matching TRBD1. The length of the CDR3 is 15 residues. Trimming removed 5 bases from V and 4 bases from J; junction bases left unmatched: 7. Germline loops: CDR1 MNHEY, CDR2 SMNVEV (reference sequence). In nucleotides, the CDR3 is TGTGCCAGCAGTGCCCGGCAGGGGGCGAATCAGCCCCAGCATTTT. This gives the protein CASSARQGANQPQHF.

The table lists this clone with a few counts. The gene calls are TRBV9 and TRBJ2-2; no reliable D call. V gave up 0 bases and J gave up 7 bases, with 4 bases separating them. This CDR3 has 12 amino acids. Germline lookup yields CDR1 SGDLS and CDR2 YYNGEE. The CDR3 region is CASSVVGGELFF. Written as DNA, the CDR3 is TGTGCCAGCAGCGTAGTCGGCGGGGAGCTGTTTTTT.

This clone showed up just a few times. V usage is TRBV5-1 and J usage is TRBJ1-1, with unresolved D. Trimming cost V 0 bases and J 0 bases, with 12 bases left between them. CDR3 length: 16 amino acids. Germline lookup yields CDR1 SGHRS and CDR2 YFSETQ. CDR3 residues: CASSLVDAVMNTEAFF. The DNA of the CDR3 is TGCGCCAGCAGCTTGGTAGACGCGGTCATGAACACTGAAGCTTTCTTT.

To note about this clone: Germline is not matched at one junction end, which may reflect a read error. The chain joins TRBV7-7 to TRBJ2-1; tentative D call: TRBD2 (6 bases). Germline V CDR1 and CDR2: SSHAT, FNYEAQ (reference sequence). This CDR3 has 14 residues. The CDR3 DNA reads TGTGCTAGCAGCCCTTATAGCGGATACAATGAGCAGTTCTTC. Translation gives CASSPYSGYNEQFF. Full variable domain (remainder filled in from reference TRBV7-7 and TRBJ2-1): GAGVSQSPRYKVTKRGQDVTLRCDPISSHATLYWYQQALGQGPEFLTYFNYEAQPDKSGLPSDRFSAERPEGSISTLTIQRTEQRDSAMYRCASSPYSGYNEQFFGPGTRLTVL.

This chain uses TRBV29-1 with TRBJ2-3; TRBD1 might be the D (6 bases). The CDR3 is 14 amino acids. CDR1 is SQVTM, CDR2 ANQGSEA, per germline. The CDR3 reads CTALRGTSTDTQYF. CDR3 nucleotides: TGCACCGCCTTGAGAGGGACAAGCACAGATACGCAGTATTTT.

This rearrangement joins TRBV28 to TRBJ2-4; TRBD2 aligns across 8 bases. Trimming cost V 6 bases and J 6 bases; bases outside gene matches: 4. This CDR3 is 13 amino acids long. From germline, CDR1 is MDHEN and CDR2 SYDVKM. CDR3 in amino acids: CASSPGLANIQYF. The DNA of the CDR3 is TGTGCCAGCAGCCCTGGACTAGCAAACATTCAGTACTTC.

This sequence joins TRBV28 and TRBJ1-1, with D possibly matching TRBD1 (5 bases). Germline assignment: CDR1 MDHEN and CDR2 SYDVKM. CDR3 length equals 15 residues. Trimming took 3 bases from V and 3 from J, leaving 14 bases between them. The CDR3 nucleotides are TGTGCCAGCAGTTTGTTGTACGGGGACCACACTGAAGCTTTCTTT. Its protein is CASSLLYGDHTEAFF.

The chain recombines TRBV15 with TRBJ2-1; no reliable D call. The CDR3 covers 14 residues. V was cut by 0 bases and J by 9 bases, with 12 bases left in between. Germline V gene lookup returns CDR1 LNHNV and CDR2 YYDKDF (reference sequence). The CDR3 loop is CATSRDSLSREQFF. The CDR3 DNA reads TGTGCCACCAGCAGAGATAGCTTATCTCGTGAGCAGTTCTTC.

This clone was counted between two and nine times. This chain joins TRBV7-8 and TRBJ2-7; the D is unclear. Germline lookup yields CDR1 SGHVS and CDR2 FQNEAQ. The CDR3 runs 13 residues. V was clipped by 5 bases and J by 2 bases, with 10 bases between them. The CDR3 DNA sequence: TGTGCCAGCAGCCGGGCTTACCCCTACGAGCAGTACGTC. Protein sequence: CASSRAYPYEQYV.

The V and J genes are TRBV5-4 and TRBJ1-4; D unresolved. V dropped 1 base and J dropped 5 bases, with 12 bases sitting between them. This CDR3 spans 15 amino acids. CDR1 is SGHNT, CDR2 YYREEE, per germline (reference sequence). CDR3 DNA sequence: TGTGCCAGCAGCTTGCGATCAGGCCCAAATGAAAAACTGTTTTTT. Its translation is CASSLRSGPNEKLFF.

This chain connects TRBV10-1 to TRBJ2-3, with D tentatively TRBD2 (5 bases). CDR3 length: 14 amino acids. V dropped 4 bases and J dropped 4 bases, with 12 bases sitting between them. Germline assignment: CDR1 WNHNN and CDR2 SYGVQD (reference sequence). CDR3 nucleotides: TGCGCCAGCAGTGCGATGGCGGGCGCAGATACGCAGTATTTT. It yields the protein CASSAMAGADTQYF.

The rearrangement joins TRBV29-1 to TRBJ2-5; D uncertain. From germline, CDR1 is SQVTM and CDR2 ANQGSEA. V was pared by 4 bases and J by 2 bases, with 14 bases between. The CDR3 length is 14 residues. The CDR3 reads CSVVLGWGQETQYF. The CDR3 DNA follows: TGCAGCGTTGTCCTAGGGTGGGGACAAGAGACCCAGTACTTC.

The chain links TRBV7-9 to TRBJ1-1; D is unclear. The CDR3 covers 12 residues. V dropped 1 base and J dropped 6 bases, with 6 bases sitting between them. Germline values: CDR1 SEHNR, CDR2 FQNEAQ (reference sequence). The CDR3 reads CASSLVSAEAFF. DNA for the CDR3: TGTGCCAGCAGCTTAGTATCGGCTGAAGCTTTCTTT.

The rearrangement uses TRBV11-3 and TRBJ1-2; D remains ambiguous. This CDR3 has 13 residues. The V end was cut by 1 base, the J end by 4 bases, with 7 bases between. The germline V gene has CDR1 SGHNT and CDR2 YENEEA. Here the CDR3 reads CASSLGVSYGYTF. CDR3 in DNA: TGTGCCAGCAGCTTAGGAGTAAGCTATGGCTACACCTTC.

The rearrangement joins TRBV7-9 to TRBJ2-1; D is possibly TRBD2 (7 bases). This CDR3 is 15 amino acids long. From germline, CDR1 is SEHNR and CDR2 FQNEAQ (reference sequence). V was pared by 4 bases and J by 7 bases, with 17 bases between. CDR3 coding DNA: TGTGCCAGCAGCTACCTTGGGGGGGGCGGGAATGAGCAGTTCTTC. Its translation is CASSYLGGGGNEQFF. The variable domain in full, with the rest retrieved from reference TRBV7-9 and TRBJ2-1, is DTGVSQNPRHKITKRGQNVTFRCDPISEHNRLYWYRQTLGQGPEFLTYFQNEAQLEKSRLLSDRFSAERPKGSFSTLEIQRTEQGDSAMYLCASSYLGGGGNEQFFGPGTRLTVL.

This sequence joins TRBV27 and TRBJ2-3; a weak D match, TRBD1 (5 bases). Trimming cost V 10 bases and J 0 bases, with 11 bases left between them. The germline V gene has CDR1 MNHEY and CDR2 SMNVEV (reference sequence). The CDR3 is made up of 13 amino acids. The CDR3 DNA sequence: TGTGCCACTACGACAGTTAGCACAGATACGCAGTATTTT. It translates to CATTTVSTDTQYF.

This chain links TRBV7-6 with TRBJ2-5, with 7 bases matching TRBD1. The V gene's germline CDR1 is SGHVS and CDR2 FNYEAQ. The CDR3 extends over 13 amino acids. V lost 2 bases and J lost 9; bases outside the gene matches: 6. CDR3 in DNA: TGTGCCAGCAGCTTAACAGGGGATCGTCCCCAGTACTTC. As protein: CASSLTGDRPQYF.

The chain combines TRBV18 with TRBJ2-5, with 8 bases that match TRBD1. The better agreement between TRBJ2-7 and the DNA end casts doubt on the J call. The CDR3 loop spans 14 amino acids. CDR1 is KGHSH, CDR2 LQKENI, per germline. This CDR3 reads CASSLQGGGYEQYF. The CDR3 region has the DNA TGTGCCAGCTCGCTACAGGGGGGCGGCTACGAGCAGTACTTC.

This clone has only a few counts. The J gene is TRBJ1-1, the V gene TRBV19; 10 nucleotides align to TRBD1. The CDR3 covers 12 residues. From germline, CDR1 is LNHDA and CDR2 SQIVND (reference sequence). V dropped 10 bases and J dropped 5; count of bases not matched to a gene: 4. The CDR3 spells CATGQGGTEAFF. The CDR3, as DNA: TGTGCCACCGGACAGGGGGGGACTGAAGCTTTCTTT.

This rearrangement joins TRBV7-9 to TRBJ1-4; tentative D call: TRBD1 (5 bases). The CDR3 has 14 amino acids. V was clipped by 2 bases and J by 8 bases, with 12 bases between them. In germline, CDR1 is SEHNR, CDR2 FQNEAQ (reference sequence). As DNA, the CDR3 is TGTGCCAGCAGCTTATCCCGGGACTACGAAAAACTGTTTTTT. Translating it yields CASSLSRDYEKLFF.

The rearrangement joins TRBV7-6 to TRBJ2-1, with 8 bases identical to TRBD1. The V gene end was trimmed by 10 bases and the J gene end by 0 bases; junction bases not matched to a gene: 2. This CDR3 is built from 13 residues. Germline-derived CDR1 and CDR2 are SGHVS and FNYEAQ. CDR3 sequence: CATQGGSYNEQFF. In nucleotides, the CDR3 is TGTGCCACACAGGGGGGCTCCTACAATGAGCAGTTCTTC.

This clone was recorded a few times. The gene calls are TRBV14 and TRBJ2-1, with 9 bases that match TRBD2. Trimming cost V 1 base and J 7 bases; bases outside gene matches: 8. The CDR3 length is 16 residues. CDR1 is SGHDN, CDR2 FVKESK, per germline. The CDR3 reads CASSQGKTSGENEQFF. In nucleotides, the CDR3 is TGTGCCAGCAGCCAAGGAAAGACTAGCGGAGAAAATGAGCAGTTCTTC.

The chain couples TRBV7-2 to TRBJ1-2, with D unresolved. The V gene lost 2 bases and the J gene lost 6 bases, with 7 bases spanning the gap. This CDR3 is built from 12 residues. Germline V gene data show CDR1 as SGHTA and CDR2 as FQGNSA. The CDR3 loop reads CASSLRSDGYTF. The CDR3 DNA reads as TGTGCCAGCAGCTTAAGGTCAGATGGCTACACCTTC.

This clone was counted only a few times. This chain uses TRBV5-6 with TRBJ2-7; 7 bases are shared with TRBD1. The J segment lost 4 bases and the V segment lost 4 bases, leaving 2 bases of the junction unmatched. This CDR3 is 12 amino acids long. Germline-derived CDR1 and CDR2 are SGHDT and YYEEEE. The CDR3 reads CASSKGQYEQYV. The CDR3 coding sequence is TGTGCCAGCAGCAAGGGACAGTACGAGCAGTACGTC.